This TCR beta chain was sequenced in a study of T cell changes during pregnancy in multiple sclerosis. The data were produced by immunoSEQ multiplex PCR, yet TCRdb's version contains in-frame clones alone and is incomplete. The sample holds about 59,000 clones, 80% to 95% seen once. Per germline, CDR1 LNHDA and CDR2 SQIVND (reference sequence). J lost 7 bases, V lost 4 bases, and 8 bases had no gene match. This CDR3 comprises 14 residues. The sequence came from a female donor with multiple sclerosis, enrolled in a pregnancy study. The input for sequencing was CD4+ T cells from peripheral blood mononuclear cells, taken before pregnancy. The V gene is TRBV19, the J gene TRBJ1-1; 8 nucleotides agree with TRBD1. CDR3 residues: CASSTTGGSNEAFF. The CDR3 coding sequence is TGTGCCAGTAGTACAACAGGGGGATCAAATGAAGCTTTCTTT. Supplemented by reference TRBV19 and TRBJ1-1, the full variable domain reads DGGITQSPKYLFRKEGQNVTLSCEQNLNHDAMYWYRQDPGQGLRLIYYSQIVNDFQKGDIAEGYSVSREKKESFPLTVTSAQKNPTAFYLCASSTTGGSNEAFFGQGTRLTVV.